This T cell receptor (beta chain) was observed in a study of blood T cell repertoires in COVID-19. Per the authors' pipeline: Amplification of reference gene primers provided the estimated nucleated cell counts. The method was immunoSEQ multiplex PCR; TCRdb's version includes in-frame clones alone and lacks a portion of them. Clone size and V and J calls were adopted from that table, with D and trimming inferred from the DNA. Here the sample spans roughly 180,000 clones, about four fifths being singletons. This CDR3 has 15 amino acids. The J segment lost 3 bases and the V segment lost 2 bases, leaving 3 bases of the junction unmatched. CDR1 and CDR2 from the germline V gene are MNHEY and SMNVEV (reference sequence).

The sequence derives from a woman between 55 and 75 years old with COVID-19, enrolled during active disease. The sequenced sample was peripheral blood. The chain employs TRBV27 and TRBJ2-7; 11 bases fit TRBD1. CDR3 loop: CASSLGDRGDYEQYF. The CDR3, as DNA: TGTGCCAGCAGTTTAGGGGACAGGGGGGACTACGAGCAGTACTTC.